This is a list of T cell receptor beta chains from one sample in a study of blood T cell repertoires in COVID-19. Assay used: immunoSEQ multiplex PCR; TCRdb lists only in-frame clones, some missing. The sample lists about 42,000 clones, approximately 88% occurring once. The sample consisted of peripheral blood. The receptors originated from a human donor in a cohort sampled during active COVID-19. CDR3s include the opening cysteine and the closing phenylalanine or tryptophan. D genes are given only for firm matches. Clone size is not always given. Where it is, it says once, few, many or a class for expanded clones.

D gene,J gene,clone size,V gene,CDR3 protein,CDR3 DNA
TRBD1,TRBJ1-1,.,TRBV11-2,CASSLGPWDRKNTEAFF,TGTGCCAGCAGCTTAGGACCCTGGGACAGAAAGAACACTGAAGCTTTCTTT
.,TRBJ2-7,.,TRBV7-8,CASSQSQGLSYEQYF,TGTGCCAGCAGCCAAAGCCAGGGGTTGTCCTACGAGCAGTACTTC
TRBD1,TRBJ1-5,.,TRBV4-1,CASSQGFLGQGYQPQHF,TGCGCCAGCAGCCAAGGTTTTTTAGGACAGGGCTACCAGCCCCAGCATTTT
TRBD1,TRBJ1-5,.,TRBV7-9,CASSLGGTGNQPQHF,TGTGCCAGCAGCTTAGGAGGGACAGGGAATCAGCCCCAGCATTTT
TRBD1,TRBJ1-4,.,TRBV10-3,CATGGTGDEKLFF,TGTGCCACCGGGGGGACAGGGGATGAAAAACTGTTTTTT
TRBD1,TRBJ2-7,.,TRBV4-3,CASSLGTGSDEQYF,TGCGCCAGCAGCCTTGGGACAGGGTCCGACGAGCAGTACTTC
.,TRBJ1-1,.,TRBV18,CASSPGRGLNTEAFF,TGTGCCAGCTCACCGGGTAGAGGGCTGAACACTGAAGCTTTCTTT
.,TRBJ1-1,.,TRBV29-1,CSVEETRGTEAFF,TGCAGCGTTGAAGAAACCAGGGGTACTGAAGCTTTCTTT
TRBD2,TRBJ2-7,.,TRBV13,CASSSLTSEYEQYF,TGTGCCAGCAGCTCCCTGACTAGCGAGTACGAGCAGTACTTC
.,TRBJ1-1,once,TRBV6-1,CASSEAWGRGTEAFF,TGTGCCAGCAGTGAAGCGTGGGGTCGGGGCACTGAAGCTTTCTTT
.,TRBJ1-1,.,TRBV3-1/TRBV3-2,CASSHHSKPEAFF,TGTGCCAGCAGCCATCATAGCAAACCAGAAGCTTTCTTT
TRBD1,TRBJ1-2,.,TRBV4-1,CASSQDRTGGFVGYTF,TGCGCCAGCAGCCAAGATAGGACAGGGGGCTTTGTAGGCTACACCTTC
.,TRBJ2-7,.,TRBV18,CASSPVQGHPPEQYF,TGTGCCAGCTCACCAGTGCAGGGCCACCCCCCTGAGCAGTACTTC
.,TRBJ2-7,.,TRBV7-2,CASSLGRADTYEQYF,TGTGCCAGCAGCTTAGGGAGGGCGGATACCTACGAGCAGTACTTC
.,TRBJ1-4,.,TRBV6-5,CASSYSIAGTNEKLFF,TGTGCCAGCAGTTACTCGATCGCAGGGACTAATGAAAAACTGTTTTTT
.,TRBJ1-5,once,TRBV6-2/TRBV6-3,CASSYTGGSNQPQHF,TGTGCCAGCAGTTATACCGGAGGAAGCAATCAGCCCCAGCATTTT
TRBD1,TRBJ1-2,.,TRBV11-2,CASSSLQGLGGYTF,TGTGCCAGCAGCTCACTACAGGGGCTTGGTGGCTACACCTTC
TRBD1,TRBJ1-2,.,TRBV11-2,CASSSISDRSGYGYTF,TGTGCCAGCAGCTCCATCTCGGACAGGTCAGGGTATGGCTACACCTTC
.,TRBJ1-2,.,TRBV15,CATSRGQSNYGYTF,TGTGCCACCAGCCGCGGACAGTCTAACTATGGCTACACCTTC
.,TRBJ2-7,.,TRBV27,CASSRTLGDYEQYF,TGTGCCAGCAGTCGCACCCTGGGAGACTACGAGCAGTACTTC
.,TRBJ1-5,.,TRBV3-1/TRBV3-2,CASSQEYSSNQPQHF,TGTGCCAGCAGCCAAGAATACAGTAGCAATCAGCCCCAGCATTTT
TRBD1,TRBJ1-3,.,TRBV7-7,CASSPRTGEGSGNTIYF,TGTGCCAGCAGCCCCAGGACAGGGGAAGGGTCTGGAAACACCATATATTTT
.,TRBJ2-2,.,TRBV5-5,CASSLPGQNTGELFF,TGTGCCAGCAGCTTACCGGGACAGAACACCGGGGAGCTGTTTTTT
.,TRBJ1-2,.,TRBV5-5,CASSPKLTRQSYGYTF,TGTGCCAGCAGCCCAAAACTAACTCGACAGAGCTATGGCTACACCTTC
.,TRBJ2-7,.,TRBV5-4,CASSWGRYEQYF,TGTGCCAGCAGCTGGGGGAGGTACGAGCAGTACTTC
TRBD1,TRBJ1-3,.,TRBV5-4,CASSFDRGAAGNTIYF,TGTGCCAGCAGCTTTGACAGGGGGGCAGCTGGAAACACCATATATTTT
.,TRBJ2-7,.,TRBV27,CASSLRDTYEQYF,TGTGCCAGCAGTTTGAGGGACACCTACGAGCAGTACTTC
.,TRBJ1-6,.,TRBV19,CASSSLEESPLHF,TGTGCCAGTAGTTCTCTCGAGGAATCACCCCTCCACTTT
TRBD2,TRBJ2-7,.,TRBV19,CASSTTLATRSYEQYF,TGTGCCAGTAGTACTACACTAGCGACTCGCTCCTACGAGCAGTACTTC
.,TRBJ2-7,.,TRBV6-5,CASSSRRGTYF,TGTGCCAGCAGTTCCCGAAGGGGTACGTACTTC
TRBD1,TRBJ2-7,.,TRBV7-8,CASSPGQGGGYEQYF,TGTGCCAGCAGCCCGGGACAGGGGGGCGGATACGAGCAGTACTTC
TRBD1,TRBJ2-7,.,TRBV7-9,CASSSPKDRDHEQYF,TGTGCCAGCAGCTCACCAAAAGACAGGGACCACGAGCAGTACTTC
.,TRBJ1-2,.,TRBV7-9,CACPGTSGGYGYTF,TGTGCCTGCCCCGGGACTTCTGGAGGCTATGGCTACACCTTC
TRBD2,TRBJ2-5,.,TRBV3-1/TRBV3-2,CASSFSGGPGETQYF,TGTGCCAGCAGTTTTAGCGGGGGGCCAGGAGAGACCCAGTACTTC
.,TRBJ1-2,once,TRBV4-3,CASSQDRGSPGYTF,TGCGCCAGCAGCCAAGATCGGGGGTCGCCTGGCTACACCTTC
.,TRBJ1-2,.,TRBV27,CASSSADRTDYGYTF,TGTGCCAGCAGTTCAGCAGACAGGACCGACTATGGCTACACCTTC
.,TRBJ1-2,.,TRBV5-4,CASSLAGGSDGYTF,TGTGCCAGCAGCTTGGCCGGAGGGTCGGATGGCTACACCTTC
.,TRBJ2-6,.,TRBV6-1,CASSETPPSGANVLTF,TGTGCCAGCAGTGAGACTCCTCCTTCTGGGGCCAACGTCCTGACTTTC
TRBD1,TRBJ2-7,few,TRBV7-9,CASSLDGGTGGPYEQYF,TGTGCCAGCAGCTTAGATGGTGGGACAGGGGGGCCCTACGAGCAGTACTTC
.,TRBJ1-3,.,TRBV11-2,CASSLRRGVDGTSGNTIYF,TGTGCCAGCAGCCTACGTCGGGGGGTGGACGGGACCTCTGGAAACACCATATATTTT
.,TRBJ1-1,.,TRBV27,CASSLGQSNTEAFF,TGTGCCAGCAGTTTAGGACAGTCGAACACTGAAGCTTTCTTT
TRBD2,TRBJ2-7,.,TRBV2,CASGLVAGNEQYF,TGTGCCAGCGGTCTGGTAGCGGGGAACGAGCAGTACTTC
.,TRBJ1-2,.,TRBV3-1/TRBV3-2,CASSQGLGGRYGYTF,TGTGCCAGCAGCCAAGGCTTGGGGGGTCGGTATGGCTACACCTTC
.,TRBJ2-5,.,TRBV6-5,CASSTRRVETQYF,TGTGCCAGCAGTACGAGGCGTGTGGAGACCCAGTACTTC
TRBD1,TRBJ1-3,.,TRBV4-3,CASSQAGQYGNTIYF,TGCGCCAGCAGCCAAGCGGGACAGTACGGAAACACCATATATTTT
.,TRBJ1-1,.,TRBV19,CASSINRGHWSEAFF,TGTGCCAGTAGTATCAATCGGGGACATTGGTCTGAAGCTTTCTTT
.,TRBJ1-2,.,TRBV4-3,CASSQDWRDIHVYTF,TGCGCCAGCAGCCAAGATTGGAGGGATATCCATGTCTACACCTTC
TRBD1,TRBJ1-2,.,TRBV11-2,CASSLGTGGYGYTF,TGTGCCAGCAGCTTAGGGACAGGGGGCTATGGCTACACCTTC
.,TRBJ2-7,few,TRBV10-1,CARRRQRSGSSYEQYF,TGCGCCAGACGTCGGCAGCGCTCGGGAAGTTCCTACGAGCAGTACTTC
.,TRBJ1-1,.,TRBV14,CASSQGRETEAFF,TGTGCCAGCAGCCAAGGACGGGAAACTGAAGCTTTCTTT